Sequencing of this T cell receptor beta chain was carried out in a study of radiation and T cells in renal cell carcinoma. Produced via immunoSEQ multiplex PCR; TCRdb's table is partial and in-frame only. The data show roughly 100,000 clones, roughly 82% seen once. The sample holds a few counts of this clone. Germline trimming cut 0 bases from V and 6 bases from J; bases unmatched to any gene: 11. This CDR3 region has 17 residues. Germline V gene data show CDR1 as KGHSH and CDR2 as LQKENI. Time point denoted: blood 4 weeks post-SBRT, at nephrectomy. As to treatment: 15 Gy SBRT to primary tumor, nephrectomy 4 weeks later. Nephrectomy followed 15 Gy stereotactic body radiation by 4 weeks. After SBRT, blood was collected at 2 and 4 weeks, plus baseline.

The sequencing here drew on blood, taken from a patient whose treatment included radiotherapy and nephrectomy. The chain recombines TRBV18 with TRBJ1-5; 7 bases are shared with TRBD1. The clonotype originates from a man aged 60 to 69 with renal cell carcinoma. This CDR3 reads CASSPPTTGKGPQPQHF. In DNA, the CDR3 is TGTGCCAGCTCACCACCGACGACAGGGAAGGGGCCTCAGCCCCAGCATTTT.